This record concerns one T cell receptor (beta chain) sequence. Its antigen is unidentified. RNA transcripts provided the source from which TCR beta CDR3 regions were amplified. The HTBI primer set drove a first-round RT-PCR of the TCR CDR3. From the multiplex PCR reads, TCRdb called clonotypes with MiXCR, one entry per CDR3 protein. The data contain about 350,000 distinct CDR3 sequences, over 12% of them singletons. In germline, CDR1 is MGHRA, CDR2 YSYEKL. The CDR3 spans 14 residues. V shed 3 bases and J shed 1 base, with 9 bases lying between them. This specimen comes from a study of T cells in Graves' hyperthyroidism and ophthalmopathy. Study-level results: Through a model of 13 V-J features, ophthalmopathy was separated from stable hyperthyroidism.

V is TRBV4-1 and J is TRBJ2-5; TRBD2 might be the D (5 bases). The sequencing sample was made of blood. The source of this sequence is an older woman with Graves' ophthalmopathy. The CDR3 is CASSHRGSQETQYF. Written as DNA, the CDR3 is TGCGCCAGCAGCCACCGGGGTAGCCAAGAGACCCAGTACTTC.